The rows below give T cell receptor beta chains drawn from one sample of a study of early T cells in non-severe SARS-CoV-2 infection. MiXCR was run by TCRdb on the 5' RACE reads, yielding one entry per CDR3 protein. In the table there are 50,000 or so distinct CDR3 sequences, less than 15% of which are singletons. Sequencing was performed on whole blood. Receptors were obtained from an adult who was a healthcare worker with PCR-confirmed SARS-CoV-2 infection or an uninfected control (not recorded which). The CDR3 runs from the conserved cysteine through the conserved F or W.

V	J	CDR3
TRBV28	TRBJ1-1	CASSLREEAFF
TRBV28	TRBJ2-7	CASRPGGYEQYF
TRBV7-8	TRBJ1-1	CASSSHRMRDTEAFF
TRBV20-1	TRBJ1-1	CSARGGQGHFEAFF
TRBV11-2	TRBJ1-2	CASSSLYRVNYGYTF
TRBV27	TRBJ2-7	CASSLSGFYEQYF
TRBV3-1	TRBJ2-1	CASSHIAGGSYNEQFF
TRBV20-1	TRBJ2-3	CSARTSLRTDTQYF
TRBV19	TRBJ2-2	CASSMIGGTGELFF
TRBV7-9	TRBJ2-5	CASSSTQGAGETQYF
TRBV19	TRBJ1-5	CASSIARGGQPQHF
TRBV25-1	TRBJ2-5	CASSESGTQYF
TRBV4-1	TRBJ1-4	CASSQRTGVREKLFF
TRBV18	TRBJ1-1	CASSPKEGSFTEAFF
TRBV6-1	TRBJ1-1	CASTDRVNTEAFF
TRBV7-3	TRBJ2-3	CASSLQGAFGDTQYF
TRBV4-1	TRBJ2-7	CASSRLQGGFSREQYF
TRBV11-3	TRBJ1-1	CASSSGDGAEAFF
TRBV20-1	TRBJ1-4	CSAMDRVGLGKLFF
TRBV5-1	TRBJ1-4	CASSLGTGEEGKLFF
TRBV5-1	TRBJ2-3	CASSFQEPTDTQYF
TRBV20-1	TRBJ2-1	CSARVPGLGNGEQFF
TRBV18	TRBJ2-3	CASSPDRRLTDTQYF
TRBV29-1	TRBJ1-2	CSVEDMGSYGYTF
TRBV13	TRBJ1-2	CASSSPRGGRIYGYTF
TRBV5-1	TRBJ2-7	CASSSWPGQGYEQYF
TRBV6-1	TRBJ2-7	CASSEQGADAYEQYF
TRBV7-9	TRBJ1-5	CASSLAPGEGDQPQHF
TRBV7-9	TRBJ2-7	CASSRGTIYEQYF